This T cell receptor (beta chain) was observed in a study of T cell repertoires in cytomegalovirus infection. Study information: Public signatures in TCR beta pointed to CMV infection and matching HLA type. Study conclusions and caveats: Across the ex vivo response, the dominant clonotypes were HLA-C-restricted CMV-specific TCR beta clonotypes.

TCRdb recomputed calls from the reads with MiXCR, one row per CDR3 protein. The repertoire holds hundreds of thousands of distinct CDR3 sequences, with roughly 30% as singletons. As regards this clonotype: Its antigen is not known.

Trimming cost V 6 bases and J 1 base, with 12 bases left between them. The CDR3 consists of 14 residues. Germline values: CDR1 WSHSY, CDR2 SAAADI. This receptor was identified in a human donor in good health (CMV status not recorded). Some clones in this sample may be carry-over from other donors' samples. The input for sequencing was cultured CD8+ T cells from PBMCs, taken from culture after CMV antigen stimulation. V usage is TRBV10-2 and J usage is TRBJ1-1; D uncertain. The CDR3 loop is CASRLDGPNTEAFF. In DNA form, the CDR3 reads TGCGCCAGCAGACTAGACGGCCCGAACACTGAAGCTTTCTTT.